This T cell receptor (beta chain) was identified in a study of T cell changes during pregnancy in multiple sclerosis. Sequenced by immunoSEQ multiplex PCR; TCRdb stores in-frame clones only, minus some. This sample has 55,000 to 85,000 clones; around 90% occur once, and the top ten carry approximately 1.5%. V dropped 4 bases and J dropped 2; count of bases not matched to a gene: 6. Germline loops: CDR1 SGHRS, CDR2 YFSETQ. The CDR3 extends over 16 amino acids. The sequenced sample was peripheral blood, obtained after pregnancy. This chain connects TRBV5-1 to TRBJ2-2; 9 bases fit TRBD1. This TCR derives from a female donor with multiple sclerosis, enrolled in a pregnancy study. The CDR3 loop reads CASSQQTGGNTGELFF. As DNA, the CDR3 is TGCGCCAGCAGCCAACAGACAGGGGGTAACACCGGGGAGCTGTTTTTT.